This T cell receptor beta chain came from a study of T cell responses to AZD1222 COVID-19 vaccine. Findings and caveats of the study: Increased Spike-specific TCR breadth and depth were observed after two AZD1222 doses. Most donors were white British, females outnumbered males, and clonal diversity was possibly underestimated. Along spike, vaccine-associated CD4 TCRs were found throughout, with dominance at 160-218 and 743-854.

Concerning this clone itself: Antigen: not known.

There are 14 residues in the CDR3. From germline, CDR1 is SGHTA and CDR2 FQGTGA. V was cut by 5 bases and J by 6 bases, with 16 bases left in between. Clones were read by immunoSEQ multiplex PCR, and TCRdb kept only the in-frame ones, dropping some. The repertoire holds about 73,000 clones, with 89% as singletons. The starting material was peripheral blood, obtained 28 days after the second AZD1222 dose. The chain links TRBV7-3 to TRBJ1-2, with TRBD1 as a possible D gene (6 bases). The receptor's source is an adult who received the AZD1222 COVID-19 vaccine. CDR3 nucleotide sequence: TGTGCCAGCAGCGGTGGGCAGGGGTACGATGGCTACACCTTC. It translates to CASSGGQGYDGYTF.